These T cell receptor beta chains were read from a single sample in a study of graft-versus-host responses after intestinal transplantation. Which antigens these TCRs recognize remains unknown. TCRdb's table, derived via immunoSEQ multiplex PCR, lists solely in-frame clones and lacks some. The table shows roughly 100,000 clones, with 91% occurring only once. Source: unstimulated CD4+ T cells sorted from spleen or lymph node cells, taken before transplant. The receptors originated from a human donor who was the organ donor for an intestinal transplant. Each CDR3 is given with its conserved first and last residue. The D gene is left open where the match is weak. Clone size is shown for a subset of rows, as once, few, many or a class of expanded clone.

J gene | CDR3 length | V gene | clone size | D gene | CDR3 DNA | CDR3 protein
TRBJ1-1 | 15 | TRBV19 | . | TRBD1 | TGTGCCAGTAGTCCCCACGACAGGGGATGGACTGAAGCTTTCTTT | CASSPHDRGWTEAFF
TRBJ2-1 | 14 | TRBV5-1 | . | TRBD2 | TGCGCCAGCAGCTTGATTTCTAGCGGGACTGAGCAGTTCTTC | CASSLISSGTEQFF
TRBJ1-2 | 14 | TRBV18 | . | TRBD1 | TGTGCCAGCTCACCGGGACAGGGATGGTATGGCTACACCTTC | CASSPGQGWYGYTF
TRBJ2-1 | 15 | TRBV6-5 | . | TRBD1 | TGTGCCAGCAGTTACTCGACAGGGGGCCGGAATGAGCAGTTCTTC | CASSYSTGGRNEQFF
TRBJ2-3 | 18 | TRBV15 | . | . | TGTGCCACCAGCAGAGTTGGGGGGGGCCGTACCCCCACAGATACGCAGTATTTT | CATSRVGGGRTPTDTQYF
TRBJ1-1 | 16 | TRBV7-2 | . | TRBD1 | TGTGCCAGCAGCTTAGTGGGCAGGGGGTTTGGGCGAGAGGCTTTCTTT | CASSLVGRGFGREAFF
TRBJ2-5 | 14 | TRBV5-4 | . | . | TGTGCCAGCAGCCCCCCGACTGGGGAGGAGACCCAGTACTTC | CASSPPTGEETQYF
TRBJ1-1 | 15 | TRBV6-5 | . | . | TGTGCCAGCAGTTACGCCAGGGCGCAAATCACTGAAGCTTTCTTT | CASSYARAQITEAFF
TRBJ1-3 | 14 | TRBV19 | . | . | TGTGCCAGTAGTTCGGCGGTTTCTGGAAACACCATATATTTT | CASSSAVSGNTIYF
TRBJ2-2 | 18 | TRBV7-8 | . | . | TGTGCCAGCAGCCCGGCCGGTAAGCGAGAGACGAACACCGGGGAGCTGTTTTTT | CASSPAGKRETNTGELFF
TRBJ2-1 | 17 | TRBV9 | . | TRBD2 | TGTGCCAGCAGCGTGGGAGCGGGGGGGCCTCGGTACAATGAGCAGTTCTTC | CASSVGAGGPRYNEQFF
TRBJ1-2 | 16 | TRBV5-1 | once | . | TGCGCCAGCAGAGACCAGAAAAGGGGATCAGACTATGGCTACACCTTC | CASRDQKRGSDYGYTF
TRBJ2-5 | 15 | TRBV7-9 | . | . | TGTGCCAGCAGTTCCGGGACACCGTACCAAGAGACCCAGTACTTC | CASSSGTPYQETQYF
TRBJ2-7 | 13 | TRBV5-1 | . | TRBD1 | TGCGCCAGCAGCTTAACGACAGGGTACGAGCAGTACTTC | CASSLTTGYEQYF
TRBJ2-3 | 13 | TRBV5-1 | . | . | TGCGCCAGCAGCTTGACGGGGACAGATACGCAGTATTTT | CASSLTGTDTQYF
TRBJ1-2 | 14 | TRBV13 | once | . | TGTGCCAGCAGCTTCTCTCGACTGCAATATGGCTACACCTTC | CASSFSRLQYGYTF
TRBJ2-7 | 16 | TRBV6-5 | . | . | TGTGCCAGCAGTTACAACTTGAGGCCAAACGCATACGAGCAGTACTTC | CASSYNLRPNAYEQYF